The subject of this entry is one T cell receptor (beta chain). The specificity of this receptor is unknown. Qualities for individual bases were not recorded, and no much larger clone is one base off. Each collaborating institution followed its own protocols to collect whole blood in K2EDTA tubes. For TCRbeta analysis, collaborator samples were shipped as frozen whole blood, as isolated PBMCs, or as DNA extracted from either sample type. The immunoSEQ Assay, a bias-controlled multiplex PCR, was used to amplify TCRbeta CDR3 regions from genomic DNA. The paper's processing steps were these. Within the assay, amplification of reference gene primers was used to estimate how many nucleated cells each sample contained. To quantify the absolute abundance of each unique TCRbeta CDR3 rearrangement, sequence reads were collapsed and filtered. For each sample, productive Simpson clonality was calculated as the square root of Simpson's diversity index across productive rearrangements. TCRdb re-hosts the immuneACCESS table, in-frame sequences only. Its copies lack some clones; in the studies checked, an unresolved V gene accounts for under half of them, and the cause for the rest is not known. V and J calls and clone size follow that table, whereas D and trimming were derived from the DNA. This sample lists about 26,000 clones; approximately 64% were detected once. In total, the top ten clones hold approximately 7% of the sample.

These data belong to a study of blood T cell repertoires in COVID-19 (dated by TCRdb to 2020 to 2021). In the study overall: The collaborator samples originated in the United States, Italy and Spain and spanned the acute and convalescent phases of COVID-19. The material from the prospective study consisted of cDNA or gDNA derived from T cells, B-cell-depleted T cells, or PBMCs. The dataset comprised deeply sampled blood TCRbeta repertoires from subjects exposed to, actively infected with, or recovered from COVID-19. The repertoires were released in a freely available public database meant as a resource for research on the immune response to SARS-CoV-2. The samples were drawn from the first 160 participants of the ongoing ImmuneRACE study and from 950 to 1,500 subjects provided by 6 global collaborators. A de-identified subject ID, COVID-19 status, age in years and sex were almost always included in the sample metadata. Where HLA class I and class II types were available, the types were taken from metadata supplied by the sample provider, not from assay-based typing. Summary of the overall study and its limitations: How much clinical and demographic metadata was included differed by source and by participant, and the metadata was provided uncurated.

This receptor was obtained from a man between 60 and 75 years old with active or convalescent COVID-19. Sequenced sample: peripheral blood.

The CDR3 region has the sequence CASRGGTGELFF. The nucleotide sequence reads as follows: TGTGCCAGCAGAGGGGGCACCGGGGAGCTGTTTTTT. This chain is built from TRBV6-5 and TRBJ2-2; perhaps TRBD1 is the D gene, with 6 bases matching. As encoded in the germline V gene, CDR1 is MNHEY while CDR2 is SVGAGI. The V end loses 6 bases and the J end loses 4 bases, and a stretch of 6 bases separates them. Its CDR3 holds 12 amino acids, cysteine through phenylalanine. Solely the CDR3 DNA is kept, with 36 bases framed from the first base.